Sequencing of this TCR beta chain was carried out in a study of T cells in localized non-small cell lung cancer. TCRdb's table, derived via immunoSEQ multiplex PCR, lists solely in-frame clones and lacks some. Counted here are roughly 1,400 clones, 30% occurring once; the ten biggest clones make up about 9%. This clone occurred a few times. The antigen remains undetermined. Study results and caveats: Investigators sequenced only a single tumor region, leaving heterogeneity possible. A median roughly 50 of the top 100 tumor clones appeared in adjacent lung. Clonality of T cells reached its maximum in uninvolved adjacent lung, surpassing tumor.

The CDR3 is 15 amino acids. Deletions cut 8 bases from V and 8 bases from J, with 22 bases between. Germline lookup yields CDR1 SGDLS and CDR2 YYNGEE. The receptor was isolated from an older male donor with stage II squamous cell lung carcinoma. This sample comprised lung tumor tissue, obtained before any cancer treatment. The chain uses TRBV9 and TRBJ1-4; D remains ambiguous. The CDR3 loop is CASTRTFLKKEKLFF. The CDR3 DNA reads as TGTGCCAGTACTCGGACCTTTCTTAAGAAGGAAAAACTGTTTTTT.